This entry lists 15 T cell receptor beta chains sequenced from one sample in a study of response to subunit inactivated influenza vaccine. TCRdb processed the RT-PCR reads anew with MiXCR; each CDR3 protein has one entry. The sample has about 240,000 distinct CDR3 sequences, approximately 12% seen once; the top ten hold 7.8%. The sequencing here drew on non-naive T cells sorted from PBMCs, taken roughly 2 weeks before vaccination. The receptors originated from a man over 45 who received an inactivated influenza vaccine.

With respect to this clonotype: A much larger clone differs from this one at a single base, so this may be a read error. This chain links TRBV7-2 with TRBJ2-7; D ambiguous. The CDR3 contains 11 residues. The V gene lost 5 bases and the J gene lost 3 bases, with 5 bases spanning the gap. Looked up from germline, CDR1 is SGHTA and CDR2 is FQGNSA. The CDR3 nucleotides read TGTGCCAGCAGCCGTAACTACGAGCAGTACTTC. Its translation: CASSRNYEQYF. The full variable domain, with the rest looked up from reference TRBV7-2 and TRBJ2-7, is GAGVSQSPSNKVTEKGKDVELRCDPISGHTALYWYRQSLGQGLEFLIYFQGNSAPDKSGLPSDRFSAERTGGSVSTLTIQRTQQEDSAVYLCASSRNYEQYFGPGTRLTVT.

This clonotype was counted many times. The chain joins TRBV5-1 to TRBJ1-5; D ambiguous. The CDR3 spans 15 residues. Germline values: CDR1 SGHRS, CDR2 YFSETQ. V was cut by 0 bases and J by 3 bases, with 10 bases left in between. The CDR3 region is CASSLAGQPNQPQHF. The CDR3 DNA reads as TGCGCCAGCAGCTTGGCGGGTCAGCCCAATCAGCCCCAGCATTTT.

This clonotype was counted only a few times. The J gene is TRBJ2-5, the V gene TRBV10-1; a weak D match, TRBD1 (6 bases). The CDR3 is made up of 13 amino acids. Germline-derived CDR1 and CDR2 are WNHNN and SYGVQD (reference sequence). Deletions cut 4 bases from V and 10 bases from J, with 16 bases between. CDR3: CASSVNRASGQYF. CDR3 in DNA: TGCGCCAGCAGTGTCAACAGGGCATCGGGCCAGTACTTC.

The chain employs TRBV12-3 or TRBV12-4 and TRBJ1-5; weak D call: TRBD1 (6 bases). The CDR3 covers 15 residues. Trimming pared 7 bases from V and 4 bases from J, leaving 17 bases between. CDR3 protein: CASKGDGQLNQPQHF. In DNA form, the CDR3 reads TGTGCCAGCAAGGGAGACGGACAGTTAAATCAGCCCCAGCATTTT.

This chain uses TRBV20-1 with TRBJ2-3, with D possibly TRBD2 on 5 matching bases. This CDR3 has 13 amino acids. The germline CDR1 and CDR2 sequences are DFQATT and SNEGSKA (reference sequence). V was clipped by 4 bases and J by 6 bases, with 14 bases between them. The DNA of the CDR3 is TGCAGTGCTACGACGGGCGGGCACGATACGCAGTATTTT. It translates to CSATTGGHDTQYF.

This clonotype appeared a few times. The V and J genes are TRBV18 and TRBJ2-2; D remains ambiguous. CDR1 and CDR2 from the germline V gene are KGHSH and LQKENI. Trimming took 5 bases from V and 5 from J, leaving 27 bases between them. The CDR3 is 19 residues long. CDR3 in amino acids: CASSTSDIFIAPATGELFF. The CDR3 DNA follows: TGTGCCAGCTCAACATCTGACATTTTCATCGCCCCTGCGACCGGGGAGCTGTTTTTT.

This clonotype has more than one count but fewer than ten. The V gene is TRBV20-1, the J gene TRBJ2-1, with 9 bases matching TRBD2. The CDR3 covers 14 residues. Germline trimming cut 4 bases from V and 4 bases from J; bases unmatched to any gene: 5. Germline CDR1 DFQATT, CDR2 SNEGSKA (reference sequence). CDR3 DNA: TGCAGTGCTACGCGGGGGGGCCTGTACAATGAGCAGTTCTTC. Amino acids: CSATRGGLYNEQFF.

V gene TRBV6-1 combines with J gene TRBJ2-3; 8 nucleotides line up with TRBD2. Germline CDR1 MNHNS, CDR2 SASEGT. The CDR3 length is 15 residues. J was trimmed by 5 bases and V by 5 bases; bases with no gene match: 9. In DNA, the CDR3 is TGTGCCAGCAGTCGCATTAGCGGGGTTAGAGATACGCAGTATTTT. It translates to CASSRISGVRDTQYF.

The V call is TRBV24-1, the J call TRBJ2-2; D perhaps matches TRBD1 (6 bases). CDR3 size: 17 residues. CDR1 KGHDR and CDR2 SFDVKD come from the germline V gene. Trimming removed 3 bases from V and 1 base from J, with 14 bases in between. The CDR3 DNA reads TGTGCCACCAGTGATCCTGCCGGGACAATGAACACCGGGGAGCTGTTTTTT. Encoded protein: CATSDPAGTMNTGELFF.

The chain is built from TRBV5-1 and TRBJ1-1; 9 bases line up with TRBD1. The CDR3 extends over 14 amino acids. Germline V gene lookup returns CDR1 SGHRS and CDR2 YFSETQ. After removal of 3 bases from V and 6 bases from J, the junction contained 6 bases not matched to a gene. CDR3 DNA sequence: TGCGCCAGCAGCTCCGGGACAGGGATACCTGAAGCTTTCTTT. Translating gives CASSSGTGIPEAFF. The full variable domain, with the rest looked up from reference TRBV5-1 and TRBJ1-1, is KAGVTQTPRYLIKTRGQQVTLSCSPISGHRSVSWYQQTPGQGLQFLFEYFSETQRNKGNFPGRFSGRQFSNSRSEMNVSTLELGDSALYLCASSSGTGIPEAFFGQGTRLTVV.

This clonotype appeared many times. The V and J genes are TRBV6-1 and TRBJ1-2, with TRBD1 identical over 9 bases. The CDR3 runs 14 residues. The germline V gene has CDR1 MNHNS and CDR2 SASEGT. Trimming took 7 bases from V and 2 from J; bases not matched to a gene: 5. The chain's CDR3 is CASNTGTGNYGYTF. DNA of the CDR3: TGTGCCAGCAACACCGGGACAGGGAACTATGGCTACACCTTC.

This clonotype showed up just a few times. The chain carries TRBV6-1 and TRBJ1-1, with D perhaps TRBD1 (5 bases). V was clipped by 6 bases and J by 4 bases, with 12 bases between them. Germline assignment: CDR1 MNHNS and CDR2 SASEGT. The CDR3 extends over 13 amino acids. In DNA, the CDR3 is TGTGCCAGCAGAACAAGGGGTCTCACTGAAGCTTTCTTT. Translated, it gives CASRTRGLTEAFF.

This clonotype occurred a few times. The chain is built from TRBV10-3 and TRBJ1-2; maybe TRBD1 (5 bases). This CDR3 contains 14 residues. Germline V gene lookup returns CDR1 ENHRY and CDR2 SYGVKD. Trimming pared 8 bases from V and 4 bases from J, leaving 17 bases between. The CDR3 DNA sequence: TGTGCCATCTCCCGGGACGCGGTTGGCTATGGCTACACCTTC. Translating it yields CAISRDAVGYGYTF.

In this sample, this clonotype turned up a few times. V is TRBV28 and J is TRBJ1-6; a possible D gene is TRBD1 (6 bases). Germline V CDR1 and CDR2: MDHEN, SYDVKM. Trimming removed 1 base at V and 7 bases at J, with 14 bases between. This CDR3 comprises 16 residues. CDR3 DNA sequence: TGTGCCAGCAGTTTATTGATGGACAGAAGAAATTCACCCCTCCACTTT. Encoded protein: CASSLLMDRRNSPLHF.

This clonotype has a count of ten or more. V usage is TRBV4-2 and J usage is TRBJ2-2, with D perhaps matching TRBD1 (6 bases). The V end lost 1 base, the J end lost 4 bases, and 16 bases lay between the germline ends. The CDR3 spans 17 residues. Germline V lookup: CDR1 LGHNA, CDR2 YNFKEQ. CDR3 sequence: CASSQGGPLGGTGELFF. CDR3 nucleotide sequence: TGTGCCAGCAGCCAAGGGGGACCCTTAGGGGGCACCGGGGAGCTGTTTTTT.